This T cell receptor (beta chain) stems from a study of TIL therapy for anti-PD-1-resistant metastatic lung cancer. The immunoSEQ assay was v3. Sequencing used immunoSEQ multiplex PCR; TCRdb keeps in-frame clones, though not all of them. Seen here are about 49,000 clones, approximately 79% observed once, and the top ten hold about 14%. Stated time point: pre-treatment sample, taken before nivolumab and TIL therapy. This TCR was sampled from a man between 70 and 80 years old with non-small cell lung cancer. Sequencing was performed on blood, taken at baseline.

CDR3 region: CASSSGLVAYNEQFF. As DNA, the CDR3 is TGTGCCAGCAGCTCCGGACTAGTGGCTTACAATGAGCAGTTCTTC. The chain carries TRBV4-2 and TRBJ2-1; TRBD2 matches 7 bases. CDR3 length: 15 amino acids. The ends lost 5 bases at V and 4 bases at J; junction bases unmatched: 8. The germline V gene encodes CDR1 LGHNA and CDR2 YNFKEQ.